What follows are 4 T cell receptor beta chains derived from one specimen sequenced in a study of T-cell reconstitution after alpha-beta-depleted transplantation in children. Unique molecular identifiers were incorporated into the prepared TCRbeta library. TCRdb reprocessed the PCR reads with MiXCR, giving one entry per CDR3 protein. The profile covers over 150,000 distinct CDR3 sequences, with approximately 6.6% appearing a single time and over 2.5% taken by the ten largest. This sample comprised PBMCs from the stem cell graft donor, obtained from the stem cell graft. These receptors were collected from a human donor who donated a stem cell graft to a child with Wiskott-Aldrich syndrome.

This clonotype was seen at least ten times. The rearrangement links TRBV6-1 to TRBJ2-7, with 9 bases that match TRBD1. The CDR3 has 17 amino acids. The V segment lost 4 bases and the J segment 5 bases; nucleotides outside the gene matches: 15. Per germline, CDR1 MNHNS and CDR2 SASEGT. CDR3 amino acids: CASSGSLRGQGNHEQYF. The CDR3 DNA reads TGTGCCAGCAGTGGCAGTTTGCGAGGACAGGGGAACCACGAGCAGTACTTC.

This clonotype was counted ten times or more. The genes are TRBV6-2 or TRBV6-3 and TRBJ1-5; D possibly corresponds to TRBD1 (6 bases). Deletions cut 0 bases from V and 6 bases from J, with 15 bases between. CDR1 is MNHEY and CDR2 is SVGEGT in the germline V gene. This CDR3 is 16 amino acids long. This CDR3 reads CASSYSPAQGGQPQHF. The CDR3 DNA is TGTGCCAGCAGTTACTCCCCTGCACAGGGAGGTCAGCCCCAGCATTTT.

This clonotype was recorded at least ten times. This chain uses TRBV7-2 with TRBJ2-5; D is possibly TRBD2 (6 bases). Germline CDR1 and CDR2: SGHTA and FQGNSA. Trimming pared 2 bases from V and 7 bases from J, leaving 11 bases between. The CDR3 spans 13 residues. CDR3 coding DNA: TGTGCCAGCAGCTTACGTAAGGGAGGGACCCAGTACTTC. This codes for CASSLRKGGTQYF.

This clonotype was detected many times. The chain combines TRBV28 with TRBJ2-3; 8 bases line up with TRBD1. The trim removed 6 bases at V and 5 bases at J, leaving 10 bases unmatched. This CDR3 is 15 amino acids long. Germline CDR1 and CDR2: MDHEN and SYDVKM. The CDR3 nucleotides are TGTGCCAGCAGGCCACCGGACAGGGATGAAGATACGCAGTATTTT. Amino acid sequence: CASRPPDRDEDTQYF.